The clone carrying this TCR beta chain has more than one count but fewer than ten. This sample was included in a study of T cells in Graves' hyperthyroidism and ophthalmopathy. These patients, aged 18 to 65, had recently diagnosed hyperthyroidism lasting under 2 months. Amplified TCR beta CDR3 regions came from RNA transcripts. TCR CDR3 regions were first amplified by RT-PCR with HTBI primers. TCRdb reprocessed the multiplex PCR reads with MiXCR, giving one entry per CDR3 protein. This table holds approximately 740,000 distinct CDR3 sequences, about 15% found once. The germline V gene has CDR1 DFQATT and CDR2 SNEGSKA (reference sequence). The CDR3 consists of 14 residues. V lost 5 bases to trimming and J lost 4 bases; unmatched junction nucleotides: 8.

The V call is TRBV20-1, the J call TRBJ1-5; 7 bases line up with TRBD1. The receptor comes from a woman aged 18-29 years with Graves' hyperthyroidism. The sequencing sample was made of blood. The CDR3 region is CSARGGTDNQPQHF. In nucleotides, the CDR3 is TGCAGTGCTCGGGGGGGGACAGATAATCAGCCCCAGCATTTT.